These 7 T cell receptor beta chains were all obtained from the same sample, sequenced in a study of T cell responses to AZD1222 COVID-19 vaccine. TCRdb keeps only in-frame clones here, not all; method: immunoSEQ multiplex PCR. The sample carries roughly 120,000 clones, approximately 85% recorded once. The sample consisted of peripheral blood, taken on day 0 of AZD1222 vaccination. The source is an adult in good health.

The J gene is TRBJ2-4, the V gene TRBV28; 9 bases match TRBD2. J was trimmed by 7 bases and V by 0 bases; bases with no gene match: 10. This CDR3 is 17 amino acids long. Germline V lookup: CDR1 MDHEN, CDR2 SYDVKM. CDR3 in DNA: TGTGCCAGCAGTTTATGGCGGGGGGGCCCGGTGTTGAACATTCAGTACTTC. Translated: CASSLWRGGPVLNIQYF. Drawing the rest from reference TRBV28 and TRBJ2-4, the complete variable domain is DVKVTQSSRYLVKRTGEKVFLECVQDMDHENMFWYRQDPGLGLRLIYFSYDVKMKEKGDIPEGYSVSREKKERFSLILESASTNQTSMYLCASSLWRGGPVLNIQYFGAGTRLSVL.

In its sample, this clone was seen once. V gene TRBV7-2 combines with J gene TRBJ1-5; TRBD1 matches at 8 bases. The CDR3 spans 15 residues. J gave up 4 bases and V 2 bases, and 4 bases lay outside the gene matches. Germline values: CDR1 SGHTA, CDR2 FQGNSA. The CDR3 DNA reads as TGTGCCAGCAGCTTATTTACAGGGGGTAATCAGCCCCAGCATTTT. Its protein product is CASSLFTGGNQPQHF.

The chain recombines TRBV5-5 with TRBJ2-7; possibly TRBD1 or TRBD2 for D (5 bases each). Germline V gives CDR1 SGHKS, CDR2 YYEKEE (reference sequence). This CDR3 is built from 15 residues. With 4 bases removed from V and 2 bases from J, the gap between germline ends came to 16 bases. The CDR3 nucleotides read TGTGCCAGCAGCCCCCAGGGAGCCCCAACCTACGAGCAGTACTTC. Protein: CASSPQGAPTYEQYF.

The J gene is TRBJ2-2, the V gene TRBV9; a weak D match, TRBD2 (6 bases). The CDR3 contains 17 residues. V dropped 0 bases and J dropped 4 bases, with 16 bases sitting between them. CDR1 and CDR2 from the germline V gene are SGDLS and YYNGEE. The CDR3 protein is CASSVATAEEGTGELFF. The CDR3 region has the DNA TGTGCCAGCAGCGTAGCTACAGCGGAGGAGGGCACCGGGGAGCTGTTTTTT.

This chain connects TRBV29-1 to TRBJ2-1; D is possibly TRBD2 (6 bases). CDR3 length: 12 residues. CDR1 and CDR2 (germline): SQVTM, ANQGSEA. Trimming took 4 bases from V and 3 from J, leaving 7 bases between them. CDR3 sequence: CSVVEGYNEQFF. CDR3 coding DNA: TGCAGCGTTGTGGAGGGCTACAATGAGCAGTTCTTC.

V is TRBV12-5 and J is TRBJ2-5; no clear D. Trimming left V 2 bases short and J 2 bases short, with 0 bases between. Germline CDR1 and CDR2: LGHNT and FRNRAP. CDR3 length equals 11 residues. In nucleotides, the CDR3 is TGTGCTAGTGGTTTGCAAGAGACCCAGTACTTC. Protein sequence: CASGLQETQYF.

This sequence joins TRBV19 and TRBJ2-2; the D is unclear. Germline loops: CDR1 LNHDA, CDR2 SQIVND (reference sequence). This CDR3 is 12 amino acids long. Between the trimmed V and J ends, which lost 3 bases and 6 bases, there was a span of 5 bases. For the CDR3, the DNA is TGTGCCAGTAGTATTAACCCCGGGGAGCTGTTTTTT. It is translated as CASSINPGELFF.